This is a list of T cell receptor beta chains from one sample in a study of type 1 regulatory T cells. TCRdb re-derived calls from the reads in MiXCR, one entry per CDR3 protein. Of about 20,000 distinct CDR3 sequences detected, 10% appear once; the ten largest clones hold approximately 3%. The sequenced material came from CD4+ T cells, either the whole sample or a sorted fraction (not recorded which). These receptors were collected from a human donor in good health. Each CDR3 is given with its conserved first and last residue. A D gene is named only where the DNA matches it firmly. The listing skips clone size in some rows; elsewhere it reads once, few, many or a size class.

j_call: TRBJ2-5
v_call: TRBV7-2
clone_size: many
d_call: NA
cdr3_aa: CASSLGGSQETQYF
cdr3_nt: TGTGCCAGCAGCTTAGGGGGGAGTCAAGAGACCCAGTACTTC

j_call: TRBJ2-1
v_call: TRBV2
clone_size: NA
d_call: TRBD2
cdr3_aa: CASRRTSGAHNEQFF
cdr3_nt: TGTGCCAGCAGGCGGACCAGCGGGGCCCACAATGAGCAGTTCTTC

j_call: TRBJ2-3
v_call: TRBV30
clone_size: NA
d_call: NA
cdr3_aa: CAWTLQDTQYF
cdr3_nt: TGTGCCTGGACCCTGCAGGATACGCAGTATTTT

j_call: TRBJ2-1
v_call: TRBV19
clone_size: many
d_call: TRBD1
cdr3_aa: CASSMGQGPYNEQFF
cdr3_nt: TGTGCCAGTAGTATGGGACAGGGACCTTACAATGAGCAGTTCTTC

j_call: TRBJ2-4
v_call: TRBV2
clone_size: many
d_call: NA
cdr3_aa: CASSWEAKNIQYF
cdr3_nt: TGTGCCAGCAGTTGGGAAGCCAAAAACATTCAGTACTTC

j_call: TRBJ1-3
v_call: TRBV4-3
clone_size: few
d_call: NA
cdr3_aa: CASSQDLISGNTIYF
cdr3_nt: TGCGCCAGCAGCCAAGATCTGATCTCTGGAAACACCATATATTTT

j_call: TRBJ1-2
v_call: TRBV27
clone_size: many
d_call: NA
cdr3_aa: CASSLTAAGGALGYTF
cdr3_nt: TGTGCCAGCAGTTTAACGGCCGCGGGAGGGGCCCTTGGCTACACCTTC

j_call: TRBJ2-4
v_call: TRBV4-2
clone_size: few
d_call: NA
cdr3_aa: CASSQGDRGIQYF
cdr3_nt: TGTGCCAGCAGCCAAGGCGACCGGGGCATTCAGTACTTC

j_call: TRBJ2-2
v_call: TRBV7-2
clone_size: few
d_call: NA
cdr3_aa: CASSLSAAGLNTGELFF
cdr3_nt: TGTGCCAGCAGCTTATCAGCAGCGGGTTTAAACACCGGGGAGCTGTTTTTT

j_call: TRBJ1-1
v_call: TRBV3-1
clone_size: many
d_call: TRBD1
cdr3_aa: CASSQHDRATEAFF
cdr3_nt: TGTGCCAGCAGCCAACACGACAGGGCCACTGAAGCTTTCTTT

j_call: TRBJ2-5
v_call: TRBV20-1
clone_size: many
d_call: TRBD2
cdr3_aa: CSARVQTSGRATQYF
cdr3_nt: TGCAGTGCTAGAGTCCAGACTAGCGGGAGGGCCACCCAGTACTTC

j_call: TRBJ2-1
v_call: TRBV30
clone_size: few
d_call: TRBD2
cdr3_aa: CALAPSPASGSRNEQFF
cdr3_nt: TGTGCCCTGGCCCCTTCCCCCGCTAGCGGGAGTAGGAATGAGCAGTTCTTC

j_call: TRBJ1-1
v_call: TRBV11-3
clone_size: medium-sized
d_call: NA
cdr3_aa: CASSPDSYTEAFF
cdr3_nt: TGTGCCAGCAGCCCTGACAGTTACACTGAAGCTTTCTTT

j_call: TRBJ2-5
v_call: TRBV24-1
clone_size: NA
d_call: NA
cdr3_aa: CATSDPTSRETQYF
cdr3_nt: TGTGCCACCAGTGATCCCACTAGTCGAGAGACCCAGTACTTC

j_call: TRBJ2-2
v_call: TRBV18
clone_size: many
d_call: TRBD1
cdr3_aa: CASSQRTGHTGELFF
cdr3_nt: TGTGCCAGCTCCCAACGGACAGGGCACACCGGGGAGCTGTTTTTT

j_call: TRBJ2-1
v_call: TRBV20-1
clone_size: once
d_call: NA
cdr3_aa: CSARPPATLQFF
cdr3_nt: TGCAGTGCTAGGCCCCCAGCCACTTTGCAGTTCTTC

j_call: TRBJ2-1
v_call: TRBV28
clone_size: many
d_call: TRBD2
cdr3_aa: CASSLLSSGRASYNEQFF
cdr3_nt: TGTGCCAGCAGTTTATTATCCAGCGGGAGGGCCTCCTACAATGAGCAGTTCTTC

j_call: TRBJ2-7
v_call: TRBV27
clone_size: many
d_call: NA
cdr3_aa: CASKPGQLGEQYF
cdr3_nt: TGTGCCAGCAAACCGGGGCAGCTGGGCGAGCAGTACTTC

j_call: TRBJ2-1
v_call: TRBV5-1
clone_size: NA
d_call: TRBD2
cdr3_aa: CASNPSLSPGGQFF
cdr3_nt: TGCGCCAGCAATCCTAGTCTAAGCCCGGGGGGGCAGTTCTTC

j_call: TRBJ2-7
v_call: TRBV19
clone_size: few
d_call: NA
cdr3_aa: CASRQGYLQYF
cdr3_nt: TGTGCCAGCCGGCAGGGTTATTTGCAGTACTTC

j_call: TRBJ2-1
v_call: TRBV14
clone_size: NA
d_call: NA
cdr3_aa: CASSHLGGGEQFF
cdr3_nt: TGTGCCAGCAGCCACCTTGGGGGTGGTGAGCAGTTCTTC

j_call: TRBJ1-1
v_call: TRBV7-9
clone_size: NA
d_call: NA
cdr3_aa: CASSLSLGARAEAFF
cdr3_nt: TGTGCCAGCAGCTTATCTTTGGGGGCTCGGGCGGAAGCTTTCTTT

j_call: TRBJ2-5
v_call: TRBV7-9
clone_size: many
d_call: TRBD2
cdr3_aa: CASSTLAGEETQYF
cdr3_nt: TGTGCCAGCAGCACCCTAGCGGGTGAAGAGACCCAGTACTTC

j_call: TRBJ2-2
v_call: TRBV12-3/TRBV12-4
clone_size: many
d_call: TRBD2
cdr3_aa: CASSFESRGGETGELFF
cdr3_nt: TGTGCCAGCAGTTTCGAGAGCCGGGGGGGCGAGACCGGGGAGCTGTTTTTT

j_call: TRBJ2-7
v_call: TRBV7-8
clone_size: NA
d_call: TRBD2
cdr3_aa: CASSRTRTSGISYEQYF
cdr3_nt: TGTGCCAGCAGCAGAACTCGGACTAGCGGGATCTCCTACGAGCAGTACTTC

j_call: TRBJ2-1
v_call: TRBV3-1
clone_size: medium-sized
d_call: NA
cdr3_aa: CASSQVLATSNEQFF
cdr3_nt: TGTGCCAGCAGCCAAGTTCTGGCGACTAGCAATGAGCAGTTCTTC

j_call: TRBJ2-3
v_call: TRBV9
clone_size: many
d_call: NA
cdr3_aa: CASSVAPTDTQYF
cdr3_nt: TGTGCCAGCAGCGTAGCCCCTACAGATACGCAGTATTTT

j_call: TRBJ2-3
v_call: TRBV12-3/TRBV12-4
clone_size: NA
d_call: NA
cdr3_aa: CASSPRGDTQYF
cdr3_nt: TGTGCCAGCAGTCCGAGAGGGGATACGCAGTATTTT

j_call: TRBJ2-3
v_call: TRBV20-1
clone_size: medium-sized
d_call: NA
cdr3_aa: CSTSGGYTDTQYF
cdr3_nt: TGCAGTACTTCTGGGGGGTACACAGATACGCAGTATTTT

j_call: TRBJ1-1
v_call: TRBV19
clone_size: few
d_call: NA
cdr3_aa: CAGSVQGSGNTEAFF
cdr3_nt: TGTGCCGGTAGTGTACAGGGTTCAGGGAACACTGAAGCTTTCTTT

j_call: TRBJ1-2
v_call: TRBV29-1
clone_size: NA
d_call: NA
cdr3_aa: CSVGDNYGYTF
cdr3_nt: TGCAGCGTTGGGGATAACTATGGCTACACCTTC

j_call: TRBJ2-2
v_call: TRBV29-1
clone_size: NA
d_call: NA
cdr3_aa: CSVGPYPSTGELFF
cdr3_nt: TGCAGCGTTGGACCTTACCCCAGCACCGGGGAGCTGTTTTTT

j_call: TRBJ2-1
v_call: TRBV7-2
clone_size: many
d_call: TRBD2
cdr3_aa: CASSLPGLAAPQFF
cdr3_nt: TGTGCCAGCAGCTTGCCGGGACTAGCCGCCCCTCAGTTCTTC

j_call: TRBJ2-5
v_call: TRBV29-1
clone_size: NA
d_call: TRBD2
cdr3_aa: CSVVGGNRETQYF
cdr3_nt: TGCAGCGTTGTGGGAGGGAACCGAGAGACCCAGTACTTC

j_call: TRBJ2-2
v_call: TRBV28
clone_size: many
d_call: NA
cdr3_aa: CASRTLAVTNTGELFF
cdr3_nt: TGTGCCAGCAGGACACTAGCTGTAACGAACACCGGGGAGCTGTTTTTT